The 31 T cell receptor beta chains reported below all come from one sample, sequenced in a study of graft-versus-host responses after intestinal transplantation. Method: immunoSEQ multiplex PCR; TCRdb's copy keeps in-frame clones and lacks some. The table has some 40,000 clones, more than 85% seen once; the top ten hold 3.5% to 4%. The sequenced sample was PBMCs, obtained around 730 days after intestinal transplantation. The receptors come from a human patient who received an intestinal transplant, so some T cells may come from the graft donor.

The chain is built from TRBV4-2 and TRBJ1-5; tentatively, D is TRBD1 (5 bases). Per germline, CDR1 LGHNA and CDR2 YNFKEQ. Between the trimmed V and J ends, which lost 1 base and 0 bases, there was a span of 7 bases. This CDR3 is 15 amino acids long. The CDR3 coding sequence is TGTGCCAGCAGCCAAGGTAGGGGTAGCAATCAGCCCCAGCATTTT. Its translation is CASSQGRGSNQPQHF.

This chain uses TRBV5-5 with TRBJ1-6; D remains unclear. From germline, CDR1 is SGHKS and CDR2 YYEKEE (reference sequence). V was shortened by 0 bases and J by 0 bases, with 10 bases between the two germline ends. The CDR3 is made up of 17 amino acids. CDR3: CASSLGAVSSYNSPLHF. For the CDR3, the DNA is TGTGCCAGCAGCTTGGGTGCGGTGAGCTCCTATAATTCACCCCTCCACTTT.

This clone was picked up a small number of times. The rearrangement joins TRBV6-1 to TRBJ2-2, with D perhaps matching TRBD2 (6 bases). The CDR3 length is 15 residues. Germline V gives CDR1 MNHNS, CDR2 SASEGT. Deletions cut 0 bases from V and 1 base from J, with 6 bases between. CDR3: CASSEAAGNTGELFF. As DNA, the CDR3 is TGTGCCAGCAGTGAAGCAGCGGGGAACACCGGGGAGCTGTTTTTT.

The chain employs TRBV2 and TRBJ2-7; maybe TRBD1 (6 bases). This CDR3 spans 11 amino acids. Trimming shortened V by 9 bases and J by 4 bases, and 10 bases separated the two germline ends. Germline loops: CDR1 SNHLY, CDR2 FYNNEI. The DNA for the CDR3 is TGTGCCAGTAAGACAGGTTACGAGCAGTACTTC. Its translation: CASKTGYEQYF.

The chain links TRBV12-2 to TRBJ1-2. TRBV12-2 is termed a pseudogene. CDR3 length: 11 amino acids. The CDR3 here is CASSRAYGYTF. CDR3 in DNA: TGTGCCAGCAGCCGAGCCTATGGCTACACCTTC.

This rearrangement joins TRBV6-5 to TRBJ2-5; 7 bases match TRBD1. V was pared by 6 bases and J by 6 bases, with 10 bases of the junction left unmatched. The length of the CDR3 is 14 residues. Germline assignment: CDR1 MNHEY and CDR2 SVGAGI. CDR3 nucleotides: TGTGCCAGCAGGGGCCCGGGACAGTTGAAGACCCAGTACTTC. Its protein product is CASRGPGQLKTQYF.

V and J are TRBV6-6 and TRBJ2-5, with TRBD2 matching over 9 bases. The CDR3 has 13 residues. Germline V gene sequence: CDR1 MNHNY, CDR2 SVGAGI (reference sequence). With 6 bases clipped from V and 4 bases from J, the junction kept 3 bases outside the gene matches. The CDR3 DNA sequence: TGTGCCAGCAGCGAGACTAGCGGAGAGACCCAGTACTTC. Residues: CASSETSGETQYF.

This chain connects TRBV4-1 to TRBJ2-7; TRBD2 is a possible D gene (5 bases). This CDR3 has 16 residues. Germline V gives CDR1 MGHRA, CDR2 YSYEKL. V was cut by 2 bases and J by 4 bases, with 18 bases left in between. CDR3 in DNA: TGCGCCAGCAGCCAACGGACTCCCACCGGATCATACGAGCAGTACTTC. Protein: CASSQRTPTGSYEQYF.

V and J are TRBV6-5 and TRBJ2-7; D is possibly TRBD2 (5 bases). Trimming stripped 8 bases from V and 0 bases from J, with 17 bases between. The CDR3 length is 15 residues. Germline values: CDR1 MNHEY, CDR2 SVGAGI. The CDR3 region is CASGRGQSSSYEQYF. The CDR3 DNA follows: TGTGCCAGCGGCCGAGGGCAGTCTAGCTCCTACGAGCAGTACTTC.

This chain uses TRBV9 with TRBJ2-7; D gene ambiguous. Germline CDR1 SGDLS, CDR2 YYNGEE. CDR3 length: 15 residues. The V and J ends lost 0 bases and 0 bases respectively, with 10 bases between them. For the CDR3, the DNA is TGTGCCAGCAGCGTAGGGACCGTGAGCTCCTACGAGCAGTACTTC. Protein sequence: CASSVGTVSSYEQYF.

The table lists this clone with a few counts. V and J are TRBV7-9 and TRBJ2-2, with 7 positions matching TRBD2. The CDR3 is made up of 15 amino acids. Per germline, CDR1 SEHNR and CDR2 FQNEAQ (reference sequence). Unmatched junction bases numbered 7, after V lost 6 bases and J lost 3 bases. The CDR3 DNA follows: TGTGCCAGCAGGAACCCTAGCGGCTACACCGGGGAGCTGTTTTTT. Its protein product is CASRNPSGYTGELFF.

V and J are TRBV6-5 and TRBJ1-5; a possible D gene is TRBD1 (6 bases). V was cut by 0 bases and J by 7 bases, with 16 bases left in between. From germline, CDR1 is MNHEY and CDR2 SVGAGI. The CDR3 extends over 16 amino acids. This chain's CDR3 is CASSYSAGRGHQPQHF. The DNA for the CDR3 is TGTGCCAGCAGTTACTCGGCTGGGAGGGGACACCAGCCCCAGCATTTT.

The V call is TRBV5-1, the J call TRBJ1-1; D gene uncertain. Trimming removed 6 bases at V and 0 bases at J, with 12 bases between. Per the germline V gene, CDR1 is SGHRS and CDR2 is YFSETQ. CDR3 length: 14 residues. CDR3 region: CASKQADMNTEAFF. CDR3 nucleotide sequence: TGCGCCAGCAAGCAGGCGGATATGAACACTGAAGCTTTCTTT.

In this sample, this clone turned up once. V is TRBV30 and J is TRBJ1-1, with D perhaps matching TRBD1 (6 bases). Germline V gene data show CDR1 as GTSNPN and CDR2 as SVGIG (reference sequence). The CDR3 extends over 16 amino acids. The V and J ends lost 3 bases and 3 bases respectively, with 20 bases between them. The DNA for the CDR3 is TGTGCCTGGAGCAGGGGACCCACAGTGGGGGACACTGAAGCTTTCTTT. This encodes CAWSRGPTVGDTEAFF.

The chain carries TRBV13 and TRBJ2-1, with 10 bases lining up with TRBD2. Germline V gene sequence: CDR1 PRHDT, CDR2 FYEKMQ (reference sequence). V was clipped by 4 bases and J by 5 bases; unmatched bases: 8. This CDR3 contains 16 residues. Here the CDR3 reads CASSSLAGGEDNEQFF. The CDR3 DNA is TGTGCCAGCAGCTCGTTAGCGGGAGGAGAAGACAATGAGCAGTTCTTC. Combining the CDR3 with reference TRBV13 and TRBJ2-1 gives the whole variable domain AAGVIQSPRHLIKEKRETATLKCYPIPRHDTVYWYQQGPGQDPQFLISFYEKMQSDKGSIPDRFSAQQFSDYHSELNMSSLELGDSALYFCASSSLAGGEDNEQFFGPGTRLTVL.

This CDR3 reads CASSLGRSSGNTIYF. The CDR3 nucleotides are TGTGCCAGCAGTTTAGGCAGGAGCTCTGGAAACACCATATATTTT. This chain connects TRBV27 to TRBJ1-3, with D hard to call. CDR1 is MNHEY, CDR2 SMNVEV, per germline (reference sequence). Trimming cost V 2 bases and J 0 bases, with 8 bases left between them. The CDR3 has 15 amino acids.

This chain uses TRBV6-5 with TRBJ1-1; a weak D match, TRBD1 (5 bases). Germline V lookup: CDR1 MNHEY, CDR2 SVGAGI. This CDR3 is 14 amino acids long. Between the trimmed V and J ends, which lost 7 bases and 6 bases, there was a span of 18 bases. CDR3 sequence reads: CASIGGSLGPEAFF. The CDR3 DNA sequence: TGTGCCAGCATTGGGGGGTCCTTAGGTCCTGAAGCTTTCTTT.

A single count supports this clone. The V gene is TRBV28, the J gene TRBJ2-1; either TRBD1 or TRBD2 may supply D (5 bases each). Germline CDR1 reads MDHEN; CDR2 reads SYDVKM. Trimming stripped 5 bases from V and 7 bases from J, with 12 bases between. This CDR3 has 13 amino acids. CDR3 in DNA: TGTGCCAGCAGTATCCTAGGGGAGAATGAGCAGTTCTTC. As protein: CASSILGENEQFF. The full variable domain, completed using reference TRBV28 and TRBJ2-1, is DVKVTQSSRYLVKRTGEKVFLECVQDMDHENMFWYRQDPGLGLRLIYFSYDVKMKEKGDIPEGYSVSREKKERFSLILESASTNQTSMYLCASSILGENEQFFGPGTRLTVL.

This chain connects TRBV7-9 to TRBJ2-5; the match to TRBD2 covers 7 bases. Germline trimming cut 4 bases from V and 8 bases from J; bases unmatched to any gene: 7. CDR3 length equals 13 residues. Germline V CDR1 and CDR2: SEHNR, FQNEAQ (reference sequence). The CDR3 loop is CASSSYAGETQYF. CDR3 DNA: TGTGCCAGCAGCTCTTACGCGGGGGAAACCCAGTACTTC.

This sequence joins TRBV11-2 and TRBJ1-2, with D uncertain. The length of the CDR3 is 14 residues. From germline, CDR1 is SGHAT and CDR2 FQNNGV. V was clipped by 3 bases and J by 2 bases, with 10 bases between them. This CDR3 is CASSFGRTNYGYTF. The CDR3 DNA sequence: TGTGCCAGCAGCTTCGGTAGGACGAACTATGGCTACACCTTC.

The chain carries TRBV6-5 and TRBJ2-4, with D perhaps TRBD1 (6 bases). The V and J ends lost 7 bases and 0 bases respectively, with 10 bases between them. This CDR3 has 14 amino acids. Germline V gives CDR1 MNHEY, CDR2 SVGAGI. CDR3 in DNA: TGTGCCAGCAATCTGACAGGAGCCAAAAACATTCAGTACTTC. Translation: CASNLTGAKNIQYF.

V gene TRBV6-5 combines with J gene TRBJ1-2; 11 bases match TRBD1. The V gene's germline CDR1 is MNHEY and CDR2 SVGAGI. V lost 8 bases and J lost 6; bases outside the gene matches: 8. The CDR3 loop spans 14 amino acids. This CDR3 reads CASLSGTGGNGYTF. The CDR3 DNA reads as TGTGCCAGCCTGTCCGGGACAGGGGGGAATGGCTACACCTTC.

This rearrangement joins TRBV4-1 to TRBJ2-1; 14 bases are a match to TRBD2. The trim removed 3 bases at V and 8 bases at J, leaving 15 bases unmatched. CDR3 length: 19 amino acids. Germline CDR1 is MGHRA and CDR2 is YSYEKL. The CDR3 DNA is TGCGCCAGCAGCCATAGGACTAGCGGGAGGAGGGGCCTCTGGGATGAGCAGTTCTTC. This gives the protein CASSHRTSGRRGLWDEQFF.

The V and J genes are TRBV6-5 and TRBJ2-1; a weak D match, TRBD2 (6 bases). The CDR3 runs to 15 residues. Trimming stripped 2 bases from V and 0 bases from J, with 8 bases between. Germline V gene data show CDR1 as MNHEY and CDR2 as SVGAGI. CDR3 amino acids: CASSYGGSSYNEQFF. The CDR3 DNA sequence: TGTGCCAGCAGTTACGGAGGGTCCTCCTACAATGAGCAGTTCTTC.

J is TRBJ1-2 and V is TRBV7-9; the D gene is possibly TRBD1 (5 bases). Germline V gives CDR1 SEHNR, CDR2 FQNEAQ (reference sequence). V was shortened by 7 bases and J by 6 bases, with 21 bases between the two germline ends. This CDR3 spans 15 amino acids. CDR3 DNA: TGTGCCAGCACCCCATCCTACGGGACGGCAAATGGCTACACCTTC. This gives the protein CASTPSYGTANGYTF.

The chain joins TRBV27 to TRBJ1-5, with D maybe TRBD1 (6 bases). V lost 5 bases to trimming and J lost 6 bases, with 14 bases between them. The V gene's germline CDR1 is MNHEY and CDR2 SMNVEV (reference sequence). The CDR3 extends over 14 amino acids. The CDR3 spells CASSAGGGGQPQHF. CDR3 nucleotide sequence: TGTGCCAGCAGTGCCGGGGGCGGCGGTCAGCCCCAGCATTTT.

The CDR3 reads CASRNELAARETQYF. The CDR3 region has the DNA TGTGCCAGCAGGAACGAACTAGCAGCGCGAGAGACCCAGTACTTC. The chain employs TRBV6-1 and TRBJ2-5; D is perhaps TRBD2 (6 bases). CDR1 is MNHNS, CDR2 SASEGT, per germline. V was shortened by 6 bases and J by 4 bases, with 18 bases between the two germline ends. The CDR3 spans 15 residues.

This chain joins TRBV9 and TRBJ2-3; 15 bases line up with TRBD2. The CDR3 runs to 16 residues. The germline gives CDR1 SGDLS, CDR2 YYNGEE. V shed 4 bases and J 7 bases; nucleotides not matched to a gene: 7. For the CDR3, the DNA is TGTGCCAGCAGCCCACGGGGACTAGCGGGGGGAAATACGCAGTATTTT. Its translation: CASSPRGLAGGNTQYF. Full variable domain (rest looked up from reference TRBV9 and TRBJ2-3): DSGVTQTPKHLITATGQRVTLRCSPRSGDLSVYWYQQSLDQGLQFLIQYYNGEERAKGNILERFSAQQFPDLHSELNLSSLELGDSALYFCASSPRGLAGGNTQYFGPGTRLTVL.

The chain is built from TRBV18 and TRBJ2-5; a weak D match, TRBD1 (5 bases). In germline, CDR1 is KGHSH, CDR2 LQKENI. Trimming took 1 base from V and 5 from J, leaving 8 bases between them. The CDR3 is 13 residues long. The CDR3 DNA is TGTGCCAGCTCACCACAGGGGTGGGAGACCCAGTACTTC. It is translated as CASSPQGWETQYF.

The V and J genes are TRBV6-1 and TRBJ2-7; tentatively, D is TRBD1 (6 bases). The CDR3 runs to 14 residues. V was cut by 4 bases and J by 0 bases, with 10 bases left in between. Germline lookup yields CDR1 MNHNS and CDR2 SASEGT. The CDR3 is CASSARTVSYEQYF. Here the CDR3 DNA reads TGTGCCAGCAGTGCTCGGACAGTCTCCTACGAGCAGTACTTC.

The J gene is TRBJ2-7, the V gene TRBV2; tentative D call: TRBD1 (6 bases). Trimming stripped 2 bases from V and 3 bases from J, with 17 bases between. Per germline, CDR1 SNHLY and CDR2 FYNNEI. This CDR3 is built from 16 residues. The CDR3, as DNA: TGTGCCAGCAGTGAATTCAGGGGTGTTGAGGGCTACGAGCAGTACTTC. The encoded protein is CASSEFRGVEGYEQYF.